The 15 T cell receptor beta chains reported below all come from one sample, sequenced in a study of memory CD4+ T cells and cytomegalovirus serostatus. This table comes from immunoSEQ multiplex PCR, and its TCRdb copy is limited to in-frame clones, with some not included. This sample carries over 65,000 clones, around 78% of them seen once, and the ten largest clones take just over 2.5%. The sort gate was single viable CD3+CD4+CD8-CD45RO+ cells for memory CD4+ T cells. Sequencing used memory CD4+ T cells from blood. The receptors derive from an adult in good health and CMV-seropositive.

This clone was seen more than once but under ten times. The rearrangement uses TRBV7-9 and TRBJ1-1, with D hard to call. Trimming stripped 4 bases from V and 11 bases from J, with 14 bases between. Germline-derived CDR1 and CDR2 are SEHNR and FQNEAQ (reference sequence). This CDR3 contains 12 residues. CDR3 in DNA: TGTGCCAGCAGCTACATCGGACGGTCGGCTTTCTTT. Amino acid sequence: CASSYIGRSAFF.

The CDR3 sequence: CASSYPNRGLGAFF. The CDR3 bases are TGTGCCAGCAGTTATCCGAACAGGGGGCTTGGGGCTTTCTTT. This chain uses TRBV6-6 with TRBJ1-1; TRBD1 matches at 9 bases. Germline V gene data show CDR1 as MNHNY and CDR2 as SVGAGI (reference sequence). The length of the CDR3 is 14 residues. Losses at the gene ends were 3 bases for V and 11 bases for J; bases not matched to a gene: 10.

V gene TRBV4-3 combines with J gene TRBJ1-2, with D possibly being TRBD1 (5 bases). The germline V and J ends were trimmed by 0 bases and 4 bases, with 12 bases remaining between them. CDR1 is LGHNA and CDR2 is YSLEER in the germline V gene. The CDR3 is 15 amino acids. This CDR3 reads CASSQELDSFYGYTF. The DNA for the CDR3 is TGCGCCAGCAGCCAAGAGCTCGACAGCTTCTATGGCTACACCTTC.

The V gene is TRBV27, the J gene TRBJ2-3; D is uncertain. Germline CDR1 MNHEY, CDR2 SMNVEV (reference sequence). The CDR3 consists of 14 residues. V was clipped by 3 bases and J by 0 bases, with 7 bases between them. CDR3 protein: CASSFTASTDTQYF. CDR3 nucleotide sequence: TGTGCCAGCAGTTTTACGGCTAGCACAGATACGCAGTATTTT.

This clone was found once. This chain uses TRBV6-5 with TRBJ1-6; TRBD1 aligns across 7 bases. Germline V CDR1 and CDR2: MNHEY, SVGAGI. CDR3 length: 15 residues. Trimming removed 5 bases from V and 6 bases from J; junction bases left unmatched: 7. CDR3 loop: CASSTLDRPNSPLHF. Written as DNA, the CDR3 is TGTGCCAGCAGTACCCTGGACAGGCCTAATTCACCCCTCCACTTT.

J is TRBJ2-1 and V is TRBV5-4; TRBD1 or TRBD2 may be the D gene (6 bases each). From germline, CDR1 is SGHNT and CDR2 YYREEE (reference sequence). Trimming took off 4 bases at V and 11 bases at J, with 13 bases between the two ends. The CDR3 contains 12 residues. CDR3 in amino acids: CASSAGTGKQFF. CDR3 coding DNA: TGTGCCAGCAGCGCGGGAACAGGGAAGCAGTTCTTC.

This chain links TRBV25-1 with TRBJ2-1, with D uncertain. The CDR3 has 16 amino acids. Germline CDR1 MGHDK, CDR2 SYGVNS. Trimming stripped 4 bases from V and 8 bases from J, with 21 bases between. The CDR3 here is CASSAAGVAIGHEQFF. CDR3 bases: TGTGCCAGCAGTGCGGCTGGGGTAGCAATCGGCCATGAGCAGTTCTTC.

This clone was seen more than once but under ten times. The chain recombines TRBV5-4 with TRBJ2-7; 8 bases align to TRBD2. The germline gives CDR1 SGHNT, CDR2 YYREEE (reference sequence). The CDR3 length is 17 residues. V shed 4 bases, J shed 0 bases, and the junction held 12 bases outside the gene matches. Here the CDR3 reads CASSPAGGAGISYEQYV. The DNA for the CDR3 is TGTGCCAGCAGCCCCGCGGGGGGAGCGGGGATCTCCTACGAGCAGTACGTC.

The chain combines TRBV11-2 with TRBJ2-1, with D hard to call. V was shortened by 4 bases and J by 1 base, with 8 bases between the two germline ends. CDR3 length equals 14 residues. Germline values: CDR1 SGHAT, CDR2 FQNNGV. CDR3 bases: TGTGCCAGCAGCTCCGGTGGGTCCTACAATGAGCAGTTCTTC. It codes for CASSSGGSYNEQFF.

This clone was seen only a few times. The chain joins TRBV10-3 to TRBJ2-1; 8 nucleotides align to TRBD2. The CDR3 extends over 14 amino acids. Germline V gives CDR1 ENHRY, CDR2 SYGVKD. Trimming cost V 6 bases and J 3 bases; bases outside gene matches: 4. In DNA, the CDR3 is TGTGCCATCAGGTACGGGGGGGACTACAATGAGCAGTTCTTC. Its protein is CAIRYGGDYNEQFF.

This sequence joins TRBV5-1 and TRBJ1-1, with unresolved D. The CDR3 has 15 residues. V dropped 1 base and J dropped 2 bases, with 12 bases sitting between them. Germline values: CDR1 SGHRS, CDR2 YFSETQ. CDR3 in DNA: TGCGCCAGCAGCTTGATAGCCGGTCCCAACACTGAAGCTTTCTTT. This encodes CASSLIAGPNTEAFF.

The chain links TRBV6-1 to TRBJ2-3, with D uncertain. The CDR3 sequence is 15 residues long. V was pared by 2 bases and J by 6 bases, with 15 bases between. Germline V gene lookup returns CDR1 MNHNS and CDR2 SASEGT. The CDR3 reads CASSETNRYGDTQYF. The CDR3 region has the DNA TGTGCCAGCAGTGAAACAAATCGGTATGGGGATACGCAGTATTTT.

This chain joins TRBV7-2 and TRBJ2-7; TRBD1 aligns across 12 bases. The ends lost 0 bases at V and 4 bases at J; junction bases unmatched: 4. The CDR3 contains 16 residues. Germline lookup yields CDR1 SGHTA and CDR2 FQGNSA. CDR3 DNA sequence: TGTGCCAGCAGCTTAGCCGGGACAGGGGGCGCTTACGAGCAGTACTTC. Protein: CASSLAGTGGAYEQYF.

This clone was recorded once. The rearrangement uses TRBV5-4 and TRBJ2-3; D remains ambiguous. The germline V and J ends were trimmed by 3 bases and 5 bases, with 7 bases remaining between them. CDR1 is SGHNT and CDR2 is YYREEE in the germline V gene (reference sequence). The CDR3 sequence is 12 residues long. The CDR3 region has the DNA TGTGCCAGCAGCTCCCAGAGAGATACGCAGTATTTT. It encodes CASSSQRDTQYF.

V usage is TRBV5-4 and J usage is TRBJ1-5, with TRBD1 matching over 11 bases. The CDR3 has 16 residues. Germline lookup yields CDR1 SGHNT and CDR2 YYREEE (reference sequence). V lost 3 bases and J lost 2; bases outside the gene matches: 4. CDR3 DNA: TGTGCCAGCAGCTATGGGACAGGGGGTGGCAATCAGCCCCAGCATTTT. The encoded protein is CASSYGTGGGNQPQHF.